This passage covers 4 T cell receptor beta chains from one sample sequenced in a study of Graves' ophthalmopathy and Graves' hyperthyroidism. Amplification from RNA transcripts yielded the TCR beta CDR3 regions. The first round was an RT-PCR with HTBI primers, and the second round was a multiplex PCR. MiXCR, run by TCRdb on the multiplex PCR reads, gives a single entry per CDR3 protein. This table has about 170,000 distinct CDR3 sequences, 37% appearing once. The specimen was peripheral blood. The receptor source for this set is a woman aged 40 to 50 with Graves' ophthalmopathy.

This clonotype was counted many times. The V gene is TRBV4-3, the J gene TRBJ2-7; possible D gene TRBD2, 6 bases. V was cut by 3 bases and J by 0 bases, with 15 bases left in between. The V gene's germline CDR1 is LGHNA and CDR2 YSLEER. CDR3 length: 16 residues. CDR3 DNA: TGCGCCAGCAGCCAGGACCCCGGGACTGGCTCCTACGAGCAGTACTTC. It specifies CASSQDPGTGSYEQYF.

This clonotype appeared a single time. The genes are TRBV6-1 and TRBJ1-2; D is unresolved. In germline, CDR1 is MNHNS, CDR2 SASEGT. V shed 2 bases and J shed 3 bases, with 7 bases lying between them. This CDR3 has 13 amino acids. The CDR3 protein is CASSETPDYGYTF. The CDR3 DNA reads TGTGCCAGCAGTGAAACACCGGACTATGGCTACACCTTC.

At least ten counts were recorded for this clonotype. This sequence may be a read error, since a much larger clone differs from it by one base. The chain carries TRBV6-1 and TRBJ2-2; no definite D call. CDR1 MNHNS and CDR2 SASEGT come from the germline V gene. The CDR3 runs 13 residues. The V end was cut by 6 bases, the J end by 7 bases, with 12 bases between. The CDR3 nucleotides are TGTGCCAGCAGCCCCCAGTTGGACGGGGAGCTGTTTTTT. Translating it yields CASSPQLDGELFF.

This clonotype was detected many times. This chain joins TRBV6-1 and TRBJ1-2, with a possible D match to TRBD1 (6 bases). The CDR3 is made up of 13 amino acids. Per germline, CDR1 MNHNS and CDR2 SASEGT. V dropped 7 bases and J dropped 4 bases, with 13 bases sitting between them. As DNA, the CDR3 is TGTGCCAGCAACAGGGAGGGAGGCTATGGCTACACCTTC. Encoded protein: CASNREGGYGYTF.